This entry lists 17 T cell receptor beta chains sequenced from one sample in a study of regulatory T cells in long-lasting Graves disease. As to time point: persistent/refractory GD, antithyroid drugs over 5 years with positive TRAb. With RNA extracted from PBMCs as input, the TCR library was made. The TCR beta library used iRepertoire HTBI primers with Arm-PCR amplification of CDR3. MiXCR was run by TCRdb on the multiplex PCR reads, yielding one entry per CDR3 protein. The data contain hundreds of thousands of distinct CDR3 sequences, around 20% of them singletons. The sequencing here drew on peripheral blood mononuclear cells (PBMCs), taken when the disease was refractory, from a patient treated with antithyroid drugs. These receptors all come from a female donor with Graves disease.

This clonotype has a handful of counts. This chain joins TRBV6-1 and TRBJ1-1; a possible D gene is TRBD1 (5 bases). Trimming pared 11 bases from V and 1 base from J, leaving 17 bases between. CDR1 is MNHNS, CDR2 SASEGT, per germline. CDR3 length equals 14 residues. CDR3 residues: CASSVGQSNTEAFF. The CDR3 DNA is TGTGCCTCTTCAGTGGGGCAGTCGAACACTGAAGCTTTCTTT.

This clonotype was recorded many times. The chain links TRBV28 to TRBJ1-1; D perhaps matches TRBD1 (5 bases). CDR1 is MDHEN, CDR2 SYDVKM, per germline. The CDR3 has 13 residues. V lost 4 bases to trimming and J lost 6 bases, with 12 bases between them. The CDR3 DNA follows: TGTGCCAGCAGTTCTCGACCGGGGGCTGAAGCTTTCTTT. Translated: CASSSRPGAEAFF.

Concerning this clonotype itself: It may be a read error: a sequence one base away is much more abundant. This rearrangement joins TRBV3-1 to TRBJ2-7; no reliable D call. Germline CDR1 reads LGHDT; CDR2 reads YNNKEL (reference sequence). The CDR3 has 15 amino acids. The ends were cut back, 0 bases at V and 8 bases at J, with 17 bases in the middle. CDR3: CASSQENFGVCQQYF. DNA for the CDR3: TGTGCCAGCAGCCAAGAAAACTTCGGTGTCTGCCAGCAGTACTTC.

The table lists this clonotype with a few counts. The chain employs TRBV19 and TRBJ1-1, with D possibly matching TRBD1 (5 bases). V gave up 6 bases and J gave up 1 base, with 12 bases separating them. Germline V gene sequence: CDR1 LNHDA, CDR2 SQIVND (reference sequence). This CDR3 region has 14 residues. The CDR3 loop reads CASSPGRRNTEAFF. CDR3 DNA sequence: TGTGCCAGTAGCCCGGGACGGCGGAACACTGAAGCTTTCTTT.

The CDR3 coding sequence is TGTGCCAGCAGCCTTGCGAACAGGGGAGAGACCCAGTACTTC. This sequence encodes CASSLANRGETQYF. This chain joins TRBV3-1 and TRBJ2-5; 7 bases match TRBD1. The CDR3 spans 14 residues. V was pared by 4 bases and J by 4 bases, with 6 bases of the junction left unmatched. CDR1 is LGHDT and CDR2 is YNNKEL in the germline V gene (reference sequence).

CDR3 in amino acids: CAFARRTSTGELFF. Written as DNA, the CDR3 is TGTGCCTTCGCCCGGAGGACCTCCACCGGGGAGCTGTTTTTT. The rearrangement uses TRBV30 and TRBJ2-2, with D possibly being TRBD2 (5 bases). Germline CDR1 reads GTSNPN; CDR2 reads SVGIG (reference sequence). Trimming removed 7 bases from V and 4 bases from J, with 16 bases in between. The CDR3 contains 14 residues.

This clonotype has ten or more counts. The rearrangement links TRBV11-3 to TRBJ2-7; TRBD2 aligns across 10 bases. The CDR3 loop spans 14 amino acids. From germline, CDR1 is SGHNT and CDR2 YENEEA. The V and J ends lost 2 bases and 6 bases, in that order; junction bases with no gene match: 4. The CDR3 nucleotides read TGTGCCAGCAGCTTAAGCGGGAGGGCCAGCGAGCAGTACTTC. Protein product: CASSLSGRASEQYF.

This clonotype has ten or more counts. This chain connects TRBV6-5 to TRBJ1-5; TRBD1 might be the D (6 bases). The CDR3 is made up of 15 amino acids. Germline lookup yields CDR1 MNHEY and CDR2 SVGAGI. Trimming removed 2 bases from V and 6 bases from J, with 14 bases in between. CDR3 nucleotides: TGTGCCAGCAGTTACGGTGGCGGGGGCGGTCAGCCCCAGCATTTT. As protein: CASSYGGGGGQPQHF.

As concerns this clonotype: With a much larger clone just one base away, this may be a read error. The chain recombines TRBV20-1 with TRBJ2-5; no reliable D call. The J call is uncertain, as TRBJ2-7 better fits the DNA end. This CDR3 is built from 13 residues. Germline V CDR1 and CDR2: DFQATT, SNEGSKA (reference sequence). The DNA for the CDR3 is TGCAGTGCTAGAGAGGCCACACCCCACGAGCAGTACTTC. This encodes CSAREATPHEQYF.

This rearrangement joins TRBV5-1 to TRBJ1-3; D is possibly TRBD1 (6 bases). The CDR3 has 14 amino acids. The V and J ends lost 1 base and 7 bases respectively, with 12 bases between them. CDR1 and CDR2 from the germline V gene are SGHRS and YFSETQ. CDR3: CASSLSQGYNTIYF. The DNA for the CDR3 is TGCGCCAGCAGCTTGTCTCAGGGGTACAACACCATATATTTT. Full variable domain (remainder filled in from reference TRBV5-1 and TRBJ1-3): KAGVTQTPRYLIKTRGQQVTLSCSPISGHRSVSWYQQTPGQGLQFLFEYFSETQRNKGNFPGRFSGRQFSNSRSEMNVSTLELGDSALYLCASSLSQGYNTIYFGEGSWLTVV.

This clonotype came up a few times. The V gene is TRBV29-1, the J gene TRBJ1-1; TRBD1 might be the D (6 bases). The CDR3 loop spans 16 amino acids. Germline values: CDR1 SQVTM, CDR2 ANQGSEA. Trimming took off 0 bases at V and 11 bases at J, with 25 bases between the two ends. This CDR3 reads CSVEDWGGGDKEEAFF. The CDR3 region has the DNA TGCAGCGTTGAAGATTGGGGGGGAGGGGACAAGGAAGAGGCTTTCTTT.

This clonotype was found many times. This chain joins TRBV2 and TRBJ1-6; 8 bases match TRBD1. The V gene's germline CDR1 is SNHLY and CDR2 FYNNEI. The V segment lost 6 bases and the J segment 9 bases; nucleotides outside the gene matches: 4. This CDR3 has 13 amino acids. This chain's CDR3 is CASSRGPGSPLHF. DNA of the CDR3: TGTGCCAGCAGCAGGGGGCCTGGTTCACCCCTCCACTTT. Supplemented by reference TRBV2 and TRBJ1-6, the full variable domain reads EPEVTQTPSHQVTQMGQEVILRCVPISNHLYFYWYRQILGQKVEFLVSFYNNEISEKSEIFDDQFSVERPDGSNFTLKIRSTKLEDSAMYFCASSRGPGSPLHFGNGTRLTVT.

At least ten counts were recorded for this clonotype. The V call is TRBV2, the J call TRBJ2-7; D gene uncertain. V lost 2 bases, J lost 0 bases, and 14 bases lay in between. Germline CDR1 and CDR2: SNHLY and FYNNEI. CDR3 size: 16 residues. This CDR3 is CASSENDEMISYEQYF. The DNA for the CDR3 is TGTGCCAGCAGTGAAAATGACGAGATGATCTCCTACGAGCAGTACTTC.

The J gene is TRBJ2-3, the V gene TRBV28; tentatively, D is TRBD1 or TRBD2 (5 bases each). The CDR3 runs 15 residues. Trimming cost V 7 bases and J 2 bases, with 16 bases left between them. CDR1 is MDHEN, CDR2 SYDVKM, per germline. Written as DNA, the CDR3 is TGTGCCAGCACCCCGGGGCGGAAACTCACAGATACGCAGTATTTT. Translation: CASTPGRKLTDTQYF.

The chain carries TRBV15 and TRBJ2-4; D is uncertain. The CDR3 spans 15 residues. The V gene's germline CDR1 is LNHNV and CDR2 YYDKDF (reference sequence). The V end lost 0 bases, the J end lost 5 bases, and 11 bases lay between the germline ends. The CDR3 DNA is TGTGCCACCAGCAGAGAGGGAAACACAGAAAACATTCAGTACTTC. Amino acid sequence: CATSREGNTENIQYF.

This clonotype occurred many times. DNA for the CDR3: TGTGCCAGCAGTGAATTAAGCGGGTACCCCTACGAGCAGTACTTC. It translates to CASSELSGYPYEQYF. The V and J genes are TRBV2 and TRBJ2-7; possibly TRBD2 for D (6 bases). Germline assignment: CDR1 SNHLY and CDR2 FYNNEI. CDR3 length: 15 amino acids. The V end lost 2 bases, the J end lost 2 bases, and 13 bases lay between the germline ends.

The table lists this clonotype with a few counts. The V call is TRBV20-1, the J call TRBJ2-1, with 14 bases matching TRBD2. The germline gives CDR1 DFQATT, CDR2 SNEGSKA (reference sequence). The CDR3 spans 15 residues. V was pared by 6 bases and J by 6 bases, with 7 bases of the junction left unmatched. Written as DNA, the CDR3 is TGCAGTGCGAGAAAGGGACTAGCGGGAGTCAATGAGCAGTTCTTC. As protein: CSARKGLAGVNEQFF.